The rows below give T cell receptor beta chains drawn from one sample of a study of human T cells and chemical hapten exposure. Via MiXCR, TCRdb re-called the RACE reads, giving one row per CDR3 protein. Among fewer than 55,000 distinct CDR3 sequences, more than 9.5% were seen once, and the ten largest hold about 15%. Sample: whole blood, taken in connection with sensitization to the hapten diphenylcyclopropenone (DPC). These receptors came from a woman aged 40 to 50 with alopecia areata. Some clones in this sample may be carry-over from other donors' samples. CDR3s include the opening cysteine and the closing phenylalanine or tryptophan. A D gene is named only where the DNA matches it firmly. Clone size is stated in some rows and not others, as once, few, many or a class when expanded.

TRBJ2-3 | NA | TRBV5-6 | many | TGTGCCAGCAGCCTAGAGACCCAGACCCCCACAGATACGCAGTATTTT | CASSLETQTPTDTQYF
TRBJ2-3 | TRBD1 | TRBV6-2/TRBV6-3 | NA | TGTGCCAGCAGTTCCCCCGGGACAGGCACAGATACGCAGTATTTT | CASSSPGTGTDTQYF
TRBJ2-1 | TRBD1 | TRBV5-1 | many | TGCGCCAGCAGCCGGGACAGGGTATACAATGAGCAGTTCTTC | CASSRDRVYNEQFF
TRBJ1-6 | TRBD1 | TRBV5-1 | NA | TGCGCCAGCAGCTCCGACAGGGATTCTAGCTCCTATAATTCACCCCTCCACTTT | CASSSDRDSSSYNSPLHF
TRBJ1-5 | NA | TRBV20-1 | few | TGCAGTGCTAGGACACCCAGCAATCAGCCCCAGCATTTT | CSARTPSNQPQHF
TRBJ1-1 | NA | TRBV7-6 | NA | TGTGCCAGCAGCTTAGGGGCGGTAGCATTTAACACTGAAGCTTTCTTT | CASSLGAVAFNTEAFF
TRBJ1-1 | NA | TRBV7-6 | many | TGTGCCAGCAGCTTCGGCAGGAACACTGAAGCTTTCTTT | CASSFGRNTEAFF
TRBJ1-1 | NA | TRBV29-1 | many | TGCAGCGTTGAACGATACACTGAAGCTTTCTTT | CSVERYTEAFF
TRBJ2-7 | TRBD1 | TRBV20-1 | few | TGCAGTGTTCGACAGGGGTCCTCCTACGAGCAGTACTTC | CSVRQGSSYEQYF
TRBJ2-7 | TRBD1 | TRBV7-9 | NA | TGTGCCAGCAGCTTAGCCCCGGGACAGGGGTCATACGAGCAGTACTTC | CASSLAPGQGSYEQYF
TRBJ1-1 | TRBD1 | TRBV12-3/TRBV12-4 | few | TGTGCCAACCTAAGAGGACAGGGGGCGATCACCGAAGCTTTCTTT | CANLRGQGAITEAFF
TRBJ2-3 | NA | TRBV6-1 | many | TGTGCCAGCAGTGAATGGAGGACAGAGGCCACAGATACGCAGTATTTT | CASSEWRTEATDTQYF
TRBJ1-2 | NA | TRBV6-2/TRBV6-3 | NA | TGTGCCAGCAGTTTGTCGGGCAGTAACTATGGCTACACCTTC | CASSLSGSNYGYTF
TRBJ2-5 | NA | TRBV28 | many | TGTGCCAGCAGTTTAACCGAAAGCGGGACCCAGTACTTC | CASSLTESGTQYF
TRBJ2-7 | NA | TRBV6-2/TRBV6-3 | few | TGTGCCAGCAGTTACCCCCTCAGAGGCGCTCCCAGGACCTACGAGCAGTACTTC | CASSYPLRGAPRTYEQYF
TRBJ2-7 | NA | TRBV10-3 | many | TGTGCCATCTCCGCAGGGGCGACTATTTCCTACGAGCAGTACTTC | CAISAGATISYEQYF
TRBJ2-3 | TRBD2 | TRBV18 | few | TGTGCCAGCTCACCATATAGCGGGGGCACAGATACGCAGTATTTT | CASSPYSGGTDTQYF
TRBJ1-1 | TRBD1 | TRBV7-9 | NA | TGTGCCAGCAGCTTTTCTGGGGGACAGGGGGATTTTGAAGCTTTCTTT | CASSFSGGQGDFEAFF
TRBJ2-5 | NA | TRBV7-2 | NA | TGTGCCAGCAGCTTACCCACGCAAGAGACCCAGTACTTC | CASSLPTQETQYF
TRBJ1-2 | TRBD1 | TRBV12-3/TRBV12-4 | many | TGTGCCAGCAGTTACAGGGGAAGGGACTATGGCTACACCTTC | CASSYRGRDYGYTF
TRBJ2-7 | NA | TRBV7-2 | few | TGTGCCAGCAGCTTAAGGGCCCCCGTCTACGAGCAGTACTTC | CASSLRAPVYEQYF
TRBJ2-5 | TRBD1 | TRBV11-2 | NA | TGTGCCAGCAGCTTAGGGACAGGGTATTACTTC | CASSLGTGYYF
TRBJ1-5 | NA | TRBV6-2/TRBV6-3 | many | TGTGCCAGCAGTTACTCGACAGGAGCTCAGCCCCAGCATTTT | CASSYSTGAQPQHF
TRBJ2-1 | NA | TRBV4-3 | few | TGCGCCAGCAGCCAAGAGAGCCTCTCGGGCAATGAGCAGTTCTTC | CASSQESLSGNEQFF
TRBJ2-1 | NA | TRBV2 | NA | TGTGCCAGCAAGGAGAGAGCGAACTACAATGAGCAGTTCTTC | CASKERANYNEQFF
TRBJ1-2 | NA | TRBV7-2 | many | TGTGCCAGCAGCTTACACGGGATTGGGGGAACCTATGGCTACACCTTC | CASSLHGIGGTYGYTF
TRBJ2-7 | TRBD1 | TRBV18 | many | TGTGCCAGCTCACCTGGGACAGGGGGCTCCTACGAGCAGTACTTC | CASSPGTGGSYEQYF
TRBJ1-4 | NA | TRBV20-1 | few | TGCAGTGCTAGAAAGAAATCAACTAATGAAAAACTGTTTTTT | CSARKKSTNEKLFF
TRBJ1-5 | NA | TRBV20-1 | many | TGCAGTGCTCCGACCAGCAATCAGCCCCAGCATTTT | CSAPTSNQPQHF
TRBJ2-7 | NA | TRBV11-2 | NA | TGTGCCAGCAGCTCTCGGGCTCCGTGGGAGCAGTACTTC | CASSSRAPWEQYF
TRBJ1-2 | NA | TRBV7-2 | many | TGTGCCAGCAGTCCAGGGTCCTATGGCTACACCTTC | CASSPGSYGYTF
TRBJ2-3 | NA | TRBV5-5 | many | TGTGCCAGCAGCTTGTCCCAGGGGGGACCCACAGATACGCAGTATTTT | CASSLSQGGPTDTQYF
TRBJ2-3 | NA | TRBV20-1 | NA | TGCAGTGCTAGACCGAAGGACCGGCTGATTGGTACGCAGTATTTT | CSARPKDRLIGTQYF
TRBJ1-2 | NA | TRBV29-1 | many | TGCAGCTCCACCCGAGCGGGCTATGGCTACACCTTC | CSSTRAGYGYTF
TRBJ2-3 | NA | TRBV6-1 | many | TGTGCCAGCAGTGAACTACAGGCCAGCACAGATACGCAGTATTTT | CASSELQASTDTQYF
TRBJ1-2 | NA | TRBV4-1 | few | TGCGCCAGCAGCCCACAGGCAGGCCAATTCTATGGCTACACCTTC | CASSPQAGQFYGYTF
TRBJ2-2 | NA | TRBV11-3 | NA | TGTGCCAGCAGCTTAGACAGGGGCACCGGGGAGCTGTTTTTT | CASSLDRGTGELFF
TRBJ1-1 | NA | TRBV6-4 | once | TGTGCCAGCAGTCCCACGACAGATTCGAACACTGAAGCTTACTTT | CASSPTTDSNTEAYF
TRBJ1-2 | TRBD1 | TRBV28 | many | TGTGCCAGCAGTTACTCGGACAGGCCGGGCAACTATGGCTACACCTTC | CASSYSDRPGNYGYTF